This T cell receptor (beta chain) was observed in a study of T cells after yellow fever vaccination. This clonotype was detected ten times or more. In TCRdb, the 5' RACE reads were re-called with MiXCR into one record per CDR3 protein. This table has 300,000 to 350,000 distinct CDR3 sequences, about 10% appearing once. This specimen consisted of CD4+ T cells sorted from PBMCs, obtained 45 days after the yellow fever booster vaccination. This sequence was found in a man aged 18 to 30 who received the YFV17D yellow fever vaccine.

The chain's CDR3 is CASSFGGGVGKNIQYF. In nucleotides, the CDR3 is TGTGCCAGCAGTTTTGGGGGGGGTGTTGGCAAAAACATTCAGTACTTC. V and J are TRBV28 and TRBJ2-4, with TRBD2 matching over 7 bases. After removal of 3 bases from V and 3 bases from J, the junction contained 8 bases not matched to a gene. Germline V lookup: CDR1 MDHEN, CDR2 SYDVKM. The CDR3 is made up of 16 amino acids.